Listed here is a single T cell receptor (beta chain). Described treatment: oral pan-JAK inhibitor, 5-10 mg twice daily. V was clipped by 6 bases and J by 5 bases, with 16 bases between them. The length of the CDR3 is 14 residues. Germline V gene data show CDR1 as MNHEY and CDR2 as SMNVEV (reference sequence). This sample is part of a study of CD8+ T cells in alopecia areata. Sequencing used cDNA as its template, made by extracting RNA and reverse transcribing it. Generated by immunoSEQ multiplex PCR, the TCRdb table keeps only in-frame clones and is missing some. Of about 200,000 clones listed, more than 30% are singletons.

The sequence was collected from a human donor with alopecia areata. The material sequenced was CD4+ T cells sorted from blood, taken between weeks 30 and 35, from a patient treated with tofacitinib. The rearrangement joins TRBV27 to TRBJ2-5; D is ambiguous. DNA of the CDR3: TGTGCCAGCAGATTTTTTGCCACCGGGGAGACCCAGTACTTC. Its translation: CASRFFATGETQYF.